This entry describes one T cell receptor (beta chain). Its cognate antigen is unknown. CDR1 is MDHEN, CDR2 SYDVKM, per germline. Unmatched junction bases numbered 5, after V lost 4 bases and J lost 8 bases. This CDR3 is built from 14 residues. The record originates from a study of cytomegalovirus exposure and HLA in healthy donors. The PCR was carried out with 60 Vbeta primers and 13 Jbeta primers. As processed by the authors: The authors later counted roughly 87 million unique TCR beta chains, around 9.9 million of them shared. Clones were sequenced by immunoSEQ multiplex PCR, and TCRdb holds only the in-frame ones, with some missing. The V and J calls and the clone size are those of that table, but D and trimming were determined from the DNA. Of about 190,000 clones in the sample, roughly 80% were seen once. Study-level findings and limits: For presence/absence analyses, sequencing depth was assumed to be roughly uniform across donors.

The sequence came from a boy younger than 18 in good health and CMV-seronegative. The chain carries TRBV28 and TRBJ1-4; 9 nucleotides match TRBD1. Sequences were obtained from PBMCs. The CDR3 sequence: CASSYGQGNEKLFF. The CDR3 DNA sequence: TGTGCCAGCAGTTACGGACAGGGGAACGAAAAACTGTTTTTT.